This T cell receptor (beta chain) appears in the sequencing data of a study of T-cell reconstitution after alpha-beta-depleted transplantation in children. Whole-study findings and limits: Several hundred rapidly expanded clones from non-depleted graft cells reportedly supplied alpha-beta T cells about two months post-transplant.

On this clonotype: Its target is unknown.

V lost 4 bases, J lost 5 bases, and 14 bases lay in between. CDR1 and CDR2 from the germline V gene are SGHRS and YFSETQ. CDR3 size: 14 residues. Unique molecular identifiers tagged the TCRbeta library. MiXCR was run by TCRdb on the PCR reads, yielding one entry per CDR3 protein. The table lists around 90,000 distinct CDR3 sequences, less than 20% of them singletons. This receptor was identified in a male patient aged 2-15 years who had a stem cell transplant for acute lymphoblastic leukemia, so the T cells may come from the graft donor. This material consisted of PBMCs, mostly from graft donor cells, taken 180 days after TCRalphabeta/CD19-depleted stem cell transplant. The chain joins TRBV5-1 to TRBJ2-3; D uncertain. CDR3 sequence: CASSPAREGDTQYF. CDR3 nucleotides: TGCGCCAGCAGCCCAGCCCGAGAAGGAGATACGCAGTATTTT.